This T cell receptor beta chain was observed in a study of T cell responses to AZD1222 COVID-19 vaccine. Assay: immunoSEQ multiplex PCR; the TCRdb copy retains only in-frame clones and omits some. The sample lists some 19,000 clones, 82% occurring once. Notes on the study in general: Only a handful of AZD1222 recipients, roughly 6 in all, had baseline seropositivity.

Germline loops: CDR1 SGDLS, CDR2 YYNGEE. Trimming pared 4 bases from V and 2 bases from J, leaving 16 bases between. The CDR3 runs 15 residues. This clone has only a few counts. The antigen is not known. Sequencing was performed on peripheral blood, taken on day 0 of AZD1222 vaccination. The chain uses TRBV9 and TRBJ2-7, with D possibly called TRBD1 or TRBD2 (5 bases each). The sequence was collected from an adult in good health. The CDR3 sequence is CASSPTSGATYEQYF. CDR3 bases: TGTGCCAGCAGCCCTACCTCCGGGGCGACCTACGAGCAGTACTTC.